These 10 T cell receptor beta chains were sequenced from one sample in a study of blood T cells in healthy people across ages (dated by TCRdb to between 2014 and 2016). The library came from 5' RACE. The sequencer listed for this sample is Illumina HiSeq 2500. A second PCR of roughly 7 to 11 cycles was performed with a sample-barcoded 5' primer and a J-beta primer mix. Clones were called with MiXCR by TCRdb after fastp trimmed the public reads at Q25, and only in-frame beta chains were retained. All rows with the same CDR3 protein become a single entry with the most common DNA and genes. This sample gives around 750,000 distinct CDR3 sequences in total; roughly 50% of them show up just once. Together, the top ten hold about 42% of the sample. The specimen was blood. All receptors derive from a man older than 75 in good health.

This sequence joins TRBV7-3 and TRBJ2-2; weak D call: TRBD2 (6 bases). CDR3 length equals 15 residues. Deletions cut 2 bases from V and 4 bases from J, with 11 bases between. The germline CDR1 and CDR2 sequences are SGHTA and FQGTGA. CDR3 sequence (DNA): TGTGCCAGCAGCTTAGACCGGAGGGGCACCGGGGAGCTGTTTTTT. Its translation: CASSLDRRGTGELFF.

The chain has TRBV6-1 and TRBJ2-5, with TRBD1 matching over 9 bases. V lost 1 base, J lost 5 bases, and 8 bases stayed unmatched. The germline V gene has CDR1 MNHNS and CDR2 SASEGT. The CDR3 extends over 16 amino acids. In DNA form, the CDR3 reads TGTGCCAGCAGTGAAGGGGGGACAGGGCCTACGGAGACCCAGTACTTC. Translated, it gives CASSEGGTGPTETQYF.

The chain joins TRBV7-9 to TRBJ2-7; D gene uncertain. This CDR3 comprises 15 residues. Germline V lookup: CDR1 SEHNR, CDR2 FQNEAQ (reference sequence). Trimming removed 5 bases from V and 7 bases from J, with 21 bases in between. The CDR3 bases are TGTGCCAGCAGCGCCTTGGCCCGCGTCCTCTCAGAGCAGTACTTC. It codes for CASSALARVLSEQYF.

The chain couples TRBV12-3 or TRBV12-4 to TRBJ2-3, with unresolved D. V dropped 5 bases and J dropped 14 bases, with 23 bases sitting between them. There are 14 residues in the CDR3. The CDR3: CASSLGVLGRYAYF. The CDR3 DNA follows: TGTGCCAGCAGTCTCGGTGTATTAGGCAGATACGCGTATTTT.

The genes are TRBV5-1 and TRBJ2-7, with 9 bases lining up with TRBD2. Looked up from germline, CDR1 is SGHRS and CDR2 is YFSETQ. With V trimmed by 1 base and J by 3 bases, 5 bases remained unmatched. The CDR3 spans 15 residues. The CDR3, as DNA: TGCGCCAGCAGCTTGACGGGGACTAGCTACTACGAGCAGTACTTC. Translated: CASSLTGTSYYEQYF.

Turning to this clonotype: Since a much larger clone is just one base distant, this may be a read error. The V call is TRBV29-1, the J call TRBJ2-1, with D possibly matching TRBD1 (6 bases). The J call is doubtful: the DNA matches TRBJ2-7 better. The CDR3 loop spans 13 amino acids. Germline V gene sequence: CDR1 SQVTM, CDR2 ANQGSEA. The DNA for the CDR3 is TGCAGCGCTGCGAGGGGGTCCTACAATGAGCAGTACTTC. Amino acids: CSAARGSYNEQYF.

The sample holds a few counts of this clonotype. The rearrangement joins TRBV2 to TRBJ2-5; D tentatively fits TRBD1 or TRBD2 (5 bases each). The germline gives CDR1 SNHLY, CDR2 FYNNEI. V was trimmed by 6 bases and J by 0 bases, leaving 11 bases between them. This CDR3 region has 14 residues. The CDR3 DNA follows: TGTGCCAGCAGGGGGGACGGACACCAAGAGACCCAGTACTTC. Protein: CASRGDGHQETQYF.

The chain combines TRBV20-1 with TRBJ2-7; 8 nucleotides align to TRBD1. Germline-derived CDR1 and CDR2 are DFQATT and SNEGSKA (reference sequence). The CDR3 has 15 amino acids. The J segment lost 2 bases and the V segment lost 6 bases, leaving 12 bases of the junction unmatched. Here the CDR3 reads CSARTGRSSTYEQYF. The CDR3 region has the DNA TGCAGTGCGAGGACAGGGCGAAGCTCCACCTACGAGCAGTACTTC.

This chain connects TRBV25-1 to TRBJ2-1; maybe TRBD2 (5 bases). The J call may be in error: the DNA end matches TRBJ2-7 better. Looked up from germline, CDR1 is MGHDK and CDR2 is SYGVNS. This CDR3 is 16 amino acids long. CDR3 in amino acids: CASSEWPSGASNEQYF. The CDR3 DNA sequence: TGTGCCAGCAGTGAATGGCCCAGCGGAGCCTCCAATGAGCAGTACTTC.

This chain joins TRBV10-3 and TRBJ2-7; 11 bases match TRBD2. The CDR3 has 14 amino acids. Germline V lookup: CDR1 ENHRY, CDR2 SYGVKD. Unmatched junction bases numbered 0, after V lost 5 bases and J lost 0 bases. The CDR3 bases are TGTGCCATCAGTACTAGCGGGAGCTCCTACGAGCAGTACTTC. Its protein product is CAISTSGSSYEQYF.